This entry lists 9 T cell receptor beta chains sequenced from one sample in a study of cytomegalovirus exposure and HLA in healthy donors. The study ran its PCR with 60 Vbeta and 13 Jbeta primers. The repertoire was sequenced with immunoSEQ multiplex PCR; TCRdb's copy has only in-frame clones and lacks some. The repertoire holds 200,000 or so clones, approximately 82% seen once, with around 2.1% in the top ten. The sample consisted of PBMCs. The receptors stem from a woman aged 18-30 years in good health and CMV-seropositive.

The V call is TRBV27, the J call TRBJ2-5; 7 bases fit TRBD2. The closer fit of TRBJ2-7 to the DNA end suggests the J call may be wrong. This CDR3 region has 15 residues. Germline CDR1 is MNHEY and CDR2 is SMNVEV (reference sequence). The CDR3 nucleotides read TGTGCCAGCAGTTTTGGTCGCGGGGGTGGAAACGAGCAGTACTTC. Translation: CASSFGRGGGNEQYF.

The chain combines TRBV15 with TRBJ1-6; tentative D call: TRBD1 (6 bases). The CDR3 loop spans 15 amino acids. Trimming removed 0 bases at V and 8 bases at J, with 11 bases between. Germline V gene lookup returns CDR1 LNHNV and CDR2 YYDKDF (reference sequence). CDR3 coding DNA: TGTGCCACCAGCAGAGATCGGGGGGCTGATTCACCCCTCCACTTT. Residues: CATSRDRGADSPLHF. The entire variable domain, with the rest obtained from reference TRBV15 and TRBJ1-6, is as follows: DAMVIQNPRYQVTQFGKPVTLSCSQTLNHNVMYWYQQKSSQAPKLLFHYYDKDFNNEADTPDNFQSRRPNTSFCFLDIRSPGLGDTAMYLCATSRDRGADSPLHFGNGTRLTVT.

The V and J genes are TRBV20-1 and TRBJ2-1, with D possibly TRBD2 on 5 matching bases. The germline V and J ends were trimmed by 4 bases and 9 bases, with 7 bases remaining between them. The CDR3 contains 10 residues. CDR1 DFQATT and CDR2 SNEGSKA come from the germline V gene (reference sequence). CDR3 in amino acids: CSANEGEQFF. CDR3 nucleotides: TGCAGTGCTAATGAGGGTGAGCAGTTCTTC.

J is TRBJ2-2 and V is TRBV10-3; D perhaps matches TRBD1 (6 bases). Deletions cut 4 bases from V and 2 bases from J, with 8 bases between. This CDR3 is built from 14 residues. Germline values: CDR1 ENHRY, CDR2 SYGVKD. CDR3 residues: CAISGTDNTGELFF. DNA for the CDR3: TGTGCCATCAGTGGGACAGACAACACCGGGGAGCTGTTTTTT.

The rearrangement joins TRBV7-6 to TRBJ2-7; maybe TRBD2 (6 bases). V lost 5 bases to trimming and J lost 2 bases, with 10 bases between them. Germline assignment: CDR1 SGHVS and CDR2 FNYEAQ. This CDR3 has 13 residues. The CDR3: CASSRGRTYEQYF. For the CDR3, the DNA is TGTGCCAGCAGCCGAGGGAGGACCTACGAGCAGTACTTC.

The chain joins TRBV18 to TRBJ2-1; D is perhaps TRBD2 (7 bases). Trimming stripped 3 bases from V and 6 bases from J, with 27 bases between. Per germline, CDR1 KGHSH and CDR2 LQKENI. There are 19 residues in the CDR3. This chain's CDR3 is CASSPRTGTSRGGLNEQFF. The CDR3 nucleotides read TGTGCCAGCTCACCCCGGACGGGAACCTCGCGCGGGGGCCTCAATGAGCAGTTCTTC.

This clone occurred a few times. The chain recombines TRBV4-1 with TRBJ2-5; the D gene is possibly TRBD1 (6 bases). This CDR3 is 14 amino acids long. Between the trimmed V and J ends, which lost 0 bases and 5 bases, there was a span of 10 bases. CDR1 and CDR2 (germline): MGHRA, YSYEKL. The CDR3 loop reads CASSQETGRETQYF. In DNA form, the CDR3 reads TGCGCCAGCAGCCAAGAGACAGGTCGGGAGACCCAGTACTTC.

The chain combines TRBV10-2 with TRBJ2-1, with 10 positions matching TRBD2. From germline, CDR1 is WSHSY and CDR2 SAAADI. J gave up 7 bases and V 8 bases, and 8 bases lay outside the gene matches. The CDR3 is made up of 14 amino acids. The CDR3: CASRYTGLANEQFF. As DNA, the CDR3 is TGCGCCAGCCGGTACACGGGACTAGCGAATGAGCAGTTCTTC.

This chain links TRBV5-1 with TRBJ2-1; D unresolved. V was trimmed by 0 bases and J by 7 bases, leaving 11 bases between them. The CDR3 spans 14 residues. The germline CDR1 and CDR2 sequences are SGHRS and YFSETQ. The DNA for the CDR3 is TGCGCCAGCAGCTTGGCCGTGTCGTTGAATGAGCAGTTCTTC. Protein product: CASSLAVSLNEQFF. Using reference TRBV5-1 and TRBJ2-1 for the parts outside the CDR3, the full variable domain is KAGVTQTPRYLIKTRGQQVTLSCSPISGHRSVSWYQQTPGQGLQFLFEYFSETQRNKGNFPGRFSGRQFSNSRSEMNVSTLELGDSALYLCASSLAVSLNEQFFGPGTRLTVL.